These 4 T cell receptor beta chains were sequenced from one sample in a study of technical replicates of blood from a handful of donors. The table came from immunoSEQ multiplex PCR; TCRdb's copy has only in-frame clones and leaves some out. Of approximately 6,900 clones in the sample, less than 96% were seen once. The specimen sequenced was PBMCs. The receptor source for this set is a human donor in good health.

The chain links TRBV7-9 to TRBJ2-5, with TRBD2 matching over 8 bases. Germline CDR1 and CDR2: SEHNR and FQNEAQ (reference sequence). The CDR3 length is 16 residues. V trimming: 1 base; J trimming: 4 bases; junction bases outside the gene matches: 8. The CDR3 region has the DNA TGTGCCAGCAGCTTAGGCGACGGGAGGGCCCGAGAGACCCAGTACTTC. It encodes CASSLGDGRARETQYF.

The chain carries TRBV28 and TRBJ2-2; 7 bases map to TRBD1. Germline CDR1 and CDR2: MDHEN and SYDVKM. The J segment lost 4 bases and the V segment lost 7 bases, leaving 6 bases of the junction unmatched. The CDR3 spans 14 residues. For the CDR3, the DNA is TGTGCCAGCACTGAACAGGGGATCACCGGGGAGCTGTTTTTT. Amino acids: CASTEQGITGELFF.

The rearrangement joins TRBV28 to TRBJ1-2; no definite D call. Germline CDR1 MDHEN, CDR2 SYDVKM. Trimming took 8 bases from V and 0 from J, leaving 10 bases between them. The CDR3 has 13 amino acids. CDR3 region: CASVSGSNYGYTF. The CDR3 nucleotides read TGTGCCAGCGTTTCAGGTTCTAACTATGGCTACACCTTC.

This chain links TRBV2 with TRBJ1-5; tentatively, D is TRBD1 (5 bases). Trimming removed 8 bases from V and 0 bases from J, with 11 bases in between. Germline V gene sequence: CDR1 SNHLY, CDR2 FYNNEI. The CDR3 length is 14 residues. The CDR3 spells CASGDRISNQPQHF. CDR3 in DNA: TGTGCCAGCGGAGACAGAATTAGCAATCAGCCCCAGCATTTT.